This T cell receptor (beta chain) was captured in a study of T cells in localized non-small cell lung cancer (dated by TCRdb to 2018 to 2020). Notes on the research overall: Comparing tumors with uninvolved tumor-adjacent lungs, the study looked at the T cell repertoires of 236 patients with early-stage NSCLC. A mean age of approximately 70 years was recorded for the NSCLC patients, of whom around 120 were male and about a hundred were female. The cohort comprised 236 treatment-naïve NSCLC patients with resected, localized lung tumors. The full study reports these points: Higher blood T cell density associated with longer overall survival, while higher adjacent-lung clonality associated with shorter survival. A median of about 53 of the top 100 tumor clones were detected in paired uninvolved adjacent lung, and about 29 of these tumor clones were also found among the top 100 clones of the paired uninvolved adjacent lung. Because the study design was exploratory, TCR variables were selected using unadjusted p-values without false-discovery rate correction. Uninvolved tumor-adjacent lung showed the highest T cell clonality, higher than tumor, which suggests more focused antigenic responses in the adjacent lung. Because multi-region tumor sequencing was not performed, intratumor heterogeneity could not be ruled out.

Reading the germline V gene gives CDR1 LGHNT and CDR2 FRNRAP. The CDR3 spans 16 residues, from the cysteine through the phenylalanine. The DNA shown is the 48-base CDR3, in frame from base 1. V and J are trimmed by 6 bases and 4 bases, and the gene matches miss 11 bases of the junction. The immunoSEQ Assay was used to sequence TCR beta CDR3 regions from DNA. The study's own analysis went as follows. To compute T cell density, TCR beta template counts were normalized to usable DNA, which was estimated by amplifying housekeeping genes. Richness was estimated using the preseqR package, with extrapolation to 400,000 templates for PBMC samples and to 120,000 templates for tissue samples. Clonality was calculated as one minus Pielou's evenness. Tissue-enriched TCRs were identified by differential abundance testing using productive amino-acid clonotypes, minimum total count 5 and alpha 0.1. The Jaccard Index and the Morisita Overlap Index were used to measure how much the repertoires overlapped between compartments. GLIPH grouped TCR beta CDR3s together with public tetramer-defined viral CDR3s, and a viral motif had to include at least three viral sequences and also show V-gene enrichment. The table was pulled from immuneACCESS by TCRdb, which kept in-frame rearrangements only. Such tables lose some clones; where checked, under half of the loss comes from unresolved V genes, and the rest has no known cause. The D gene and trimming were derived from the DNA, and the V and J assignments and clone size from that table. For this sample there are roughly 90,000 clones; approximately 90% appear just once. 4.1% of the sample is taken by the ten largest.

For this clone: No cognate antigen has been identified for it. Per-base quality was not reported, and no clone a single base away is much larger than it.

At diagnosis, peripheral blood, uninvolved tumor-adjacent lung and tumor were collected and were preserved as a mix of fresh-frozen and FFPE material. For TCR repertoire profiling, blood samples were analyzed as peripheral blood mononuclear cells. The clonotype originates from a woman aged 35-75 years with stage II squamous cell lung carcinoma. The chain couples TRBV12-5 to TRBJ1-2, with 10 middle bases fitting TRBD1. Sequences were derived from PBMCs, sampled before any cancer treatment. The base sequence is TGTGCTAGTGGGACCACACGGGACAGGGGTCCCTATGGCTACACCTTC. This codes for CASGTTRDRGPYGYTF.